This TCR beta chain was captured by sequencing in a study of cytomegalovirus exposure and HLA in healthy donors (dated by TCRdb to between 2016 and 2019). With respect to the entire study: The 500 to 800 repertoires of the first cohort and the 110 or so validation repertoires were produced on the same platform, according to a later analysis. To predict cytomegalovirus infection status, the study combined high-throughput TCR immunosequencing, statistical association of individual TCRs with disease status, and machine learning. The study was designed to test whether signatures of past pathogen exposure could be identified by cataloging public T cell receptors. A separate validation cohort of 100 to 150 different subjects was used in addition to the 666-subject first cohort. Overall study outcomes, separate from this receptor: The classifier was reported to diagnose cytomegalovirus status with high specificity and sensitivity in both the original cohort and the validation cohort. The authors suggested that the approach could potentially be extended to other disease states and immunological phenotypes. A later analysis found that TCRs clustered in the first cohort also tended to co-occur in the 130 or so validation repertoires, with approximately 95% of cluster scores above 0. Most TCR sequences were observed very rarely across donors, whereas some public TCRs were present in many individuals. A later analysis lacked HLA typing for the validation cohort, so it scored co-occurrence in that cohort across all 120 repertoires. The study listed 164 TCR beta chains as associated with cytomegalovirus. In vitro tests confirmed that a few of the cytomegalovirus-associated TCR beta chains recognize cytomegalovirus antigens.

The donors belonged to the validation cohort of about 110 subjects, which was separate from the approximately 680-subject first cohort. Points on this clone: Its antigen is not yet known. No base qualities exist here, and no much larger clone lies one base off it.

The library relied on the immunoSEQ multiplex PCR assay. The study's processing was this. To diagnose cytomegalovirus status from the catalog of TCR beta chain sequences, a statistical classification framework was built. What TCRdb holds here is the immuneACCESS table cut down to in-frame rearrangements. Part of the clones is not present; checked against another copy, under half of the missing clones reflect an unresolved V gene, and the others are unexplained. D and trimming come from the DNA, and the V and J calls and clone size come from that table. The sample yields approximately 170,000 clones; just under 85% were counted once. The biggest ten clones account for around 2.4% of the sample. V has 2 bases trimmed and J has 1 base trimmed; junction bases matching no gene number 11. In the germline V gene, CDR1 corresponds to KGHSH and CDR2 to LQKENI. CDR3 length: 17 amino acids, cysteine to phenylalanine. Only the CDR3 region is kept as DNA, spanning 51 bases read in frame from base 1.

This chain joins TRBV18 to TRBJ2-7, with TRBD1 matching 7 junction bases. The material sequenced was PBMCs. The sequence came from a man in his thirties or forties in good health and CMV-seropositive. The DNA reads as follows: TGTGCCAGCTCACCAGAATTTATCGGGACAGTTTCCTACGAGCAGTACTTC. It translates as CASSPEFIGTVSYEQYF.